Presented here are 8 T cell receptor beta chains from one specimen sequenced in a study of control samples from healthy donors and cancer patients. Profiled with immunoSEQ multiplex PCR; TCRdb holds only in-frame clones, not every one. The sample holds about 130,000 clones, 88% seen once. Source material: blood. These receptors were obtained from a man aged 50 to 60 in good health.

V gene TRBV20-1 combines with J gene TRBJ2-3; tentatively, D is TRBD2 (5 bases). Trimming took off 3 bases at V and 10 bases at J, with 11 bases between the two ends. The CDR3 extends over 11 amino acids. The germline CDR1 and CDR2 sequences are DFQATT and SNEGSKA (reference sequence). CDR3 bases: TGCAGTGCTAGGAGGACTGGGGCGCAGTATTTT. Protein: CSARRTGAQYF.

This chain links TRBV6-5 with TRBJ2-2; D might be TRBD1 or TRBD2, each matching 5 bases. V lost 6 bases, J lost 2 bases, and 10 bases lay in between. The CDR3 sequence is 14 residues long. CDR1 is MNHEY, CDR2 SVGAGI, per germline. In nucleotides, the CDR3 is TGTGCCAGCAGGAGGGACCCAAACACCGGGGAGCTGTTTTTT. It translates to CASRRDPNTGELFF.

The genes are TRBV5-4 and TRBJ2-2; tentative D call: TRBD1 (5 bases). This CDR3 spans 14 amino acids. Germline lookup yields CDR1 SGHNT and CDR2 YYREEE (reference sequence). V was clipped by 4 bases and J by 2 bases, with 9 bases between them. CDR3 sequence (DNA): TGTGCCAGCAGCCCCGGACAAAACACCGGGGAGCTGTTTTTT. It specifies CASSPGQNTGELFF. Together with reference TRBV5-4 and TRBJ2-2, the CDR3 gives the full variable domain: ETGVTQSPTHLIKTRGQQVTLRCSSQSGHNTVSWYQQALGQGPQFIFQYYREEENGRGNFPPRFSGLQFPNYSSELNVNALELDDSALYLCASSPGQNTGELFFGEGSRLTVL.

This chain connects TRBV4-1 to TRBJ1-5; no reliable D call. Trimming cost V 0 bases and J 0 bases, with 9 bases left between them. CDR1 is MGHRA and CDR2 is YSYEKL in the germline V gene. CDR3 size: 16 residues. CDR3 protein: CASSQEPSYSNQPQHF. CDR3 in DNA: TGCGCCAGCAGCCAAGAACCGTCTTATAGCAATCAGCCCCAGCATTTT.

V usage is TRBV27 and J usage is TRBJ2-5; TRBD2 matches 12 bases. After removal of 6 bases from V and 1 base from J, the junction contained 6 bases not matched to a gene. Per germline, CDR1 MNHEY and CDR2 SMNVEV (reference sequence). The CDR3 is 16 amino acids. The CDR3 loop reads CASSQGLAGIQETQYF. The CDR3 region has the DNA TGTGCCAGCAGCCAAGGACTAGCGGGGATCCAAGAGACCCAGTACTTC.

This sequence joins TRBV6-5 and TRBJ1-2; 7 bases line up with TRBD1. The CDR3 sequence is 11 residues long. Germline loops: CDR1 MNHEY, CDR2 SVGAGI. With 10 bases clipped from V and 3 bases from J, the junction kept 2 bases outside the gene matches. Written as DNA, the CDR3 is TGTGCCATTACAGGGGACTATGGCTACACCTTC. This codes for CAITGDYGYTF.

V is TRBV9 and J is TRBJ2-2; maybe TRBD1 (6 bases). Trimming shortened V by 0 bases and J by 1 base, and 16 bases separated the two germline ends. This CDR3 region has 18 residues. Germline CDR1 reads SGDLS; CDR2 reads YYNGEE. The CDR3 loop reads CASSVAVRTERNTGELFF. The DNA for the CDR3 is TGTGCCAGCAGCGTAGCAGTTCGGACAGAGAGGAACACCGGGGAGCTGTTTTTT.

There are a few counts of this clone. The chain joins TRBV5-4 to TRBJ2-1, with D perhaps matching TRBD2 (6 bases). The CDR3 runs 15 residues. V lost 4 bases to trimming and J lost 3 bases, with 14 bases between them. The germline V gene has CDR1 SGHNT and CDR2 YYREEE (reference sequence). CDR3 DNA: TGTGCCAGCAGCCAACGGGACTCCATCTACAATGAGCAGTTCTTC. This gives the protein CASSQRDSIYNEQFF. Using reference TRBV5-4 and TRBJ2-1 for the parts outside the CDR3, the full variable domain is ETGVTQSPTHLIKTRGQQVTLRCSSQSGHNTVSWYQQALGQGPQFIFQYYREEENGRGNFPPRFSGLQFPNYSSELNVNALELDDSALYLCASSQRDSIYNEQFFGPGTRLTVL.